This record concerns one T cell receptor beta chain sequence. Its antigen is unknown. The data derive from a study of cytotoxic CD8 clonotypes in ibrutinib-treated CLL. Findings and caveats of the study: Once treatment began, public clonotypes, which were uncommon, contracted or stayed stable.

CDR1 SGHVS and CDR2 FQNEAQ come from the germline V gene. Trimming pared 5 bases from V and 4 bases from J, leaving 13 bases between. CDR3 length equals 14 residues. Produced via immunoSEQ multiplex PCR; TCRdb's table is partial and in-frame only. The profile shows 50,000 to 70,000 clones, roughly 50% of them singletons. The specimen was PBMCs, collected at disease progression, from a patient treated with ibrutinib. The TCR originated in a human donor with chronic lymphocytic leukemia. The rearrangement uses TRBV7-8 and TRBJ2-3; a possible D gene is TRBD2 (5 bases). Written as DNA, the CDR3 is TGTGCCAGCAGCCCCCTGAGGGTCCCAGATACGCAGTATTTT. It yields the protein CASSPLRVPDTQYF.